One and the same sample provided the 14 T cell receptor beta chains below, sequenced in a study of blood T cell repertoires in COVID-19. This table comes from immunoSEQ multiplex PCR, and its TCRdb copy is limited to in-frame clones, with some not included. This table has some 80,000 clones, roughly 80% appearing once. Sequencing was carried out using peripheral blood. The receptors shown here come from a woman in her 70s with acute or convalescent COVID-19.

The chain employs TRBV25-1 and TRBJ2-3; TRBD2 matches at 7 bases. The length of the CDR3 is 15 residues. The germline V gene encodes CDR1 MGHDK and CDR2 SYGVNS. The junction had 7 bases not matched to a gene; V was cut back by 4 bases and J by 3 bases. CDR3 DNA: TGTGCCAGCAGTGCCCTGAGTAGCGGGACAGATACGCAGTATTTT. Amino acid sequence: CASSALSSGTDTQYF.

The rearrangement joins TRBV5-1 to TRBJ1-6; TRBD1 matches 8 bases. CDR1 SGHRS and CDR2 YFSETQ come from the germline V gene. This CDR3 has 17 amino acids. With 0 bases clipped from V and 7 bases from J, the junction kept 9 bases outside the gene matches. In DNA form, the CDR3 reads TGCGCCAGCAGCTTGGACGTCGGACAGGGCCGAAATTCACCCCTCCACTTT. Its protein product is CASSLDVGQGRNSPLHF. The entire variable domain, with the rest obtained from reference TRBV5-1 and TRBJ1-6, is as follows: KAGVTQTPRYLIKTRGQQVTLSCSPISGHRSVSWYQQTPGQGLQFLFEYFSETQRNKGNFPGRFSGRQFSNSRSEMNVSTLELGDSALYLCASSLDVGQGRNSPLHFGNGTRLTVT.

The chain couples TRBV7-9 to TRBJ2-1, with 11 bases matching TRBD1. Germline V lookup: CDR1 SEHNR, CDR2 FQNEAQ (reference sequence). The CDR3 runs to 18 residues. V was clipped by 5 bases and J by 0 bases; unmatched bases: 9. CDR3: CASSPRTGGETSYNEQFF. The CDR3 DNA reads TGTGCCAGCAGCCCCCGGACAGGGGGCGAAACCTCCTACAATGAGCAGTTCTTC. The full variable domain, rest sourced from reference TRBV7-9 and TRBJ2-1, is DTGVSQNPRHKITKRGQNVTFRCDPISEHNRLYWYRQTLGQGPEFLTYFQNEAQLEKSRLLSDRFSAERPKGSFSTLEIQRTEQGDSAMYLCASSPRTGGETSYNEQFFGPGTRLTVL.

V and J are TRBV7-3 and TRBJ2-2, with TRBD1 matching 8 bases. Germline V gene sequence: CDR1 SGHTA, CDR2 FQGTGA. The CDR3 covers 14 residues. V trimming: 6 bases; J trimming: 6 bases; junction bases outside the gene matches: 6. CDR3: CASRQGVAAGELFF. The CDR3 bases are TGTGCCAGCAGACAGGGGGTTGCGGCCGGGGAGCTGTTTTTT.

V gene TRBV27 combines with J gene TRBJ1-2; the D gene is possibly TRBD1 (6 bases). V lost 6 bases, J lost 4 bases, and 12 bases lay in between. The CDR3 consists of 13 residues. Germline V gives CDR1 MNHEY, CDR2 SMNVEV (reference sequence). The CDR3 bases are TGTGCCAGCAGCCAACTAGGGGGCTATGGCTACACCTTC. This translates into CASSQLGGYGYTF.

This clone was recorded a few times. The chain couples TRBV5-4 to TRBJ1-2; D is unresolved. Germline V gene lookup returns CDR1 SGHNT and CDR2 YYREEE (reference sequence). The CDR3 extends over 13 amino acids. Trimming took 4 bases from V and 4 from J, leaving 11 bases between them. CDR3 in DNA: TGTGCCAGCAGCAAAGAGAGTGGCTATGGCTACACCTTC. This translates into CASSKESGYGYTF.

This chain joins TRBV12-3 or TRBV12-4 and TRBJ2-3, with unresolved D. V lost 6 bases and J 2 bases, leaving 9 bases between the germline ends. The CDR3 has 13 residues. The CDR3 protein is CASSPEHTDTQYF. The DNA for the CDR3 is TGTGCCAGCAGCCCTGAACACACAGATACGCAGTATTTT.

This clone appeared once. This sequence joins TRBV7-3 and TRBJ2-3, with a tentative D call TRBD2 (6 bases). This CDR3 is 14 amino acids long. V lost 3 bases and J 1 base, leaving 8 bases between the germline ends. Germline CDR1 is SGHTA and CDR2 is FQGTGA. CDR3 amino acids: CASSLGGRTDTQYF. In DNA form, the CDR3 reads TGTGCCAGCAGCTTGGGGGGACGCACAGATACGCAGTATTTT.

The chain links TRBV5-1 to TRBJ2-3; TRBD2 aligns across 8 bases. Germline lookup yields CDR1 SGHRS and CDR2 YFSETQ. J was trimmed by 3 bases and V by 3 bases; bases with no gene match: 6. CDR3 length: 15 amino acids. The CDR3 region is CASSWSGRRTDTQYF. The CDR3 bases are TGCGCCAGCAGCTGGAGCGGGAGAAGGACAGATACGCAGTATTTT.

This clone has only a few counts. The chain couples TRBV11-2 to TRBJ2-7, with 11 bases lining up with TRBD2. Trimming at V came to 6 bases and at J to 7 bases, leaving 17 bases not matched to a gene. Looked up from germline, CDR1 is SGHAT and CDR2 is FQNNGV. This CDR3 region has 17 residues. The CDR3 loop reads CASRFSSSGRSNLEQYF. The CDR3 DNA reads as TGTGCCAGCAGGTTTAGTTCTAGCGGGAGGTCTAATCTAGAGCAGTACTTC.

This chain joins TRBV7-8 and TRBJ1-4; D remains unclear. Looked up from germline, CDR1 is SGHVS and CDR2 is FQNEAQ. V lost 5 bases and J 6 bases, leaving 16 bases between the germline ends. The CDR3 is 15 amino acids. The CDR3 DNA reads TGTGCCAGCAGCCCTTATAGAGGGCTCGATGAAAAACTGTTTTTT. It encodes CASSPYRGLDEKLFF. The full variable domain, its missing parts supplied by reference TRBV7-8 and TRBJ1-4, is GAGVSQSPRYKVAKRGQDVALRCDPISGHVSLFWYQQALGQGPEFLTYFQNEAQLDKSGLPSDRFFAERPEGSVSTLKIQRTQQEDSAVYLCASSPYRGLDEKLFFGSGTQLSVL.

The chain uses TRBV2 and TRBJ2-2, with a tentative D call TRBD2 (7 bases). This CDR3 has 16 amino acids. Per germline, CDR1 SNHLY and CDR2 FYNNEI. The V end lost 4 bases, the J end lost 1 base, and 13 bases lay between the germline ends. The CDR3 spells CASSGGLAVNTGELFF. The CDR3 nucleotides are TGTGCCAGCAGTGGGGGGCTAGCGGTGAACACCGGGGAGCTGTTTTTT.

This rearrangement joins TRBV19 to TRBJ2-3; weak D call: TRBD2 (5 bases). CDR1 LNHDA and CDR2 SQIVND come from the germline V gene (reference sequence). The CDR3 consists of 15 residues. Trimming removed 5 bases from V and 4 bases from J, with 16 bases in between. CDR3 in DNA: TGTGCCAGTAGTCTTAGCACTATCGGGGCAGATACGCAGTATTTT. Protein sequence: CASSLSTIGADTQYF. Combining the CDR3 with reference TRBV19 and TRBJ2-3 gives the whole variable domain DGGITQSPKYLFRKEGQNVTLSCEQNLNHDAMYWYRQDPGQGLRLIYYSQIVNDFQKGDIAEGYSVSREKKESFPLTVTSAQKNPTAFYLCASSLSTIGADTQYFGPGTRLTVL.

The chain recombines TRBV9 with TRBJ2-1, with D perhaps matching TRBD1 (5 bases). Trimming cost V 3 bases and J 0 bases, with 10 bases left between them. The germline V gene has CDR1 SGDLS and CDR2 YYNGEE. The CDR3 extends over 15 amino acids. CDR3 DNA: TGTGCCAGCAGCGATACAGGTAGCTCCTACAATGAGCAGTTCTTC. Protein: CASSDTGSSYNEQFF.